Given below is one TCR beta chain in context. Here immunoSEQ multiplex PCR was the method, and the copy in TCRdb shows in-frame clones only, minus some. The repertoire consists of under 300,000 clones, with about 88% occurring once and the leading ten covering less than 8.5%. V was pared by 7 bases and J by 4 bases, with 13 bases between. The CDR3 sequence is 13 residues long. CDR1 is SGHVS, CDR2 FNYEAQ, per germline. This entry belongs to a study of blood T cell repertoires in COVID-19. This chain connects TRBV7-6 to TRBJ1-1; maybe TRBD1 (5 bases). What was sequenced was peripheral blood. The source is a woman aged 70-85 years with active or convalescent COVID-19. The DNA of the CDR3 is TGTGCCAGCACCAACGGAGGGGTCACTGAAGCTTTCTTT. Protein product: CASTNGGVTEAFF.